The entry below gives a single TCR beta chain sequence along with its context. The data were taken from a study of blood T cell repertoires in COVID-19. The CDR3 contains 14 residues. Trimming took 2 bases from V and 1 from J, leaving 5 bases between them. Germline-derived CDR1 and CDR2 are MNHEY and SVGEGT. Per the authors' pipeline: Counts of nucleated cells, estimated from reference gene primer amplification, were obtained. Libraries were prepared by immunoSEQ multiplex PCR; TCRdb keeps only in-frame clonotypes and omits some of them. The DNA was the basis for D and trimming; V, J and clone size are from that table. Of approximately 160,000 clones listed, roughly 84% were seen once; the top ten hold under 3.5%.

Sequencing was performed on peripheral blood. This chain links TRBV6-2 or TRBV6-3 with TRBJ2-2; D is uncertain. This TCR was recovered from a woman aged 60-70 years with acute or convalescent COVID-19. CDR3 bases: TGTGCCAGCAGTTACATCAGGAACACCGGGGAGCTGTTTTTT. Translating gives CASSYIRNTGELFF.